The clone carrying this T cell receptor (beta chain) has a count of ten or more. Antigen specificity is unknown. A universal primer site and UMIs were added as TCR cDNA was made by 5'RACE template switching. In TCRdb, the 5' RACE reads were re-called with MiXCR into one record per CDR3 protein. Of 620,000 or so distinct CDR3 sequences listed, more than 9% are singletons. These data come from a study of T cells after yellow fever vaccination. Study-level information: SMART-Seq v4 Ultra Low Input handled preparation of low-cell-number fractions. Findings of the study overall: Boosting was followed by the reappearance of most primary-vaccination clones (just under 98% CD4, 85% to 90% CD8). Clonotypes appearing in both CD4 and CD8 compartments existed, and their share was small.

This receptor was taken from a man between 25 and 39 years old who received the YFV17D yellow fever vaccine. The material was PBMCs, obtained on the day of the yellow fever booster vaccination.

Here the CDR3 DNA reads TGTGCCAGCAGCCCGTACGACAGCTACTCCTACGAGCAGTACTTC. Translation gives CASSPYDSYSYEQYF. This chain uses TRBV5-5 with TRBJ2-7, with D possibly matching TRBD1 (5 bases). V was clipped by 4 bases and J by 0 bases, with 14 bases between them. CDR1 is SGHKS and CDR2 is YYEKEE in the germline V gene (reference sequence). The CDR3 totals 15 residues.